This T cell receptor beta chain was sequenced during a study of CD8 T cells in Susac syndrome. Regarding the study as a whole: Regarding the TCR sequencing and HLA analysis, the study admitted that a relatively small number of individuals were involved.

The V segment lost 5 bases and the J segment 6 bases; nucleotides outside the gene matches: 9. The CDR3 consists of 14 residues. CDR1 is MGHRA and CDR2 is YSYEKL in the germline V gene. The authors carried out high-throughput sequencing of TCR beta. They applied it to CD8+ and CD4+ T cells obtained from blood. While CD8+ and CD4+ T cells were isolated negatively, TEMRA cells were enriched by FACS. Details on this clonotype: What it recognizes is unknown.

RNA, at about 0.45 to 1 ug, was reverse transcribed with random hexamers. Coverage of TCR beta CDR3 amplification by immunoSEQ multiplex PCR extended to 54 Vbeta and 13 Jbeta. TCRdb independently ran MiXCR on the immunoSEQ multiplex PCR reads; one entry per CDR3 protein. The profile shows roughly 150,000 distinct CDR3 sequences, just under 97% of them singletons. Sample: CD8+ T cells from PBMCs. The receptor was derived from a human donor with multiple sclerosis. This chain connects TRBV4-1 to TRBJ2-7, with 8 bases lining up with TRBD2. The CDR3 reads CASSSRGGPREQYF. The CDR3 DNA reads as TGCGCCAGCAGCTCCCGGGGGGGCCCTCGCGAGCAGTACTTC.